These T cell receptor beta chains were read from a single sample in a study of blood T cell repertoires in COVID-19. Profiled with immunoSEQ multiplex PCR; TCRdb holds only in-frame clones, not every one. The sample carries around 150,000 clones, approximately 87% recorded once. Sequences were obtained from peripheral blood. The receptors come from a woman in her thirties or forties with acute or convalescent COVID-19. Both conserved end residues are part of each CDR3. Each record gives: clone size, D gene, J gene, V gene, CDR3 DNA, CDR3 protein. D genes are given only for firm matches. Size is omitted from some rows. Given values are once, few, many or a class for expanded clones.

>once|TRBD2|TRBJ2-1|TRBV6-2/TRBV6-3
TGTGCCAGCAGTTACCCGCCTGGGACTAGGGGGGCGGAGGAGCAGTTCTTC
CASSYPPGTRGAEEQFF
>.|TRBD2|TRBJ2-7|TRBV2
TGTGCCAGCACTTTTACTCACCCCGGGGGGGGGAGCTCCTACGAGCAGTACTTC
CASTFTHPGGGSSYEQYF
>.|.|TRBJ2-3|TRBV6-4
TGTGCCAGCAGTGACTCTGCGGGGACCACAGATACGCAGTATTTT
CASSDSAGTTDTQYF
>.|.|TRBJ2-5|TRBV4-1
TGCGCCAGCAGCGCCAGGGAGGTAGAGACCCAGTACTTC
CASSAREVETQYF
>.|TRBD2|TRBJ2-7|TRBV28
TGTGCCAGCAGTTCCATAGGCGGCGGGAGTTCCCTCTACGAGCAGTACTTC
CASSSIGGGSSLYEQYF
>.|TRBD1|TRBJ1-4|TRBV27
TGTGCCAGCAGTTTTCGACAGGGAGATGAAAAACTGTTTTTT
CASSFRQGDEKLFF
>once|TRBD1|TRBJ2-1|TRBV7-3
TGTGCCAGCAGCTTCAACAGGGGTGGTTTAGGTGAGCAGTTCTTC
CASSFNRGGLGEQFF
>.|.|TRBJ2-1|TRBV6-2/TRBV6-3
TGTGCCAGCAGCCATGGGGCTGCATCCTACAATGAGCAGTTCTTC
CASSHGAASYNEQFF
>.|.|TRBJ2-3|TRBV29-1
TGCAGCGCTACGACTAGCACAGATACGCAGTATTTT
CSATTSTDTQYF
>.|TRBD1|TRBJ2-1|TRBV28
TGTGCCAGCAGTCTAAACTCGCGGTGGACAGGGGCCTACAATGAGCAGTTCTTC
CASSLNSRWTGAYNEQFF
>.|.|TRBJ1-5|TRBV4-3
TGCGCCAGCAGCCAAGATCTGGGAGGGGGTTCTGCTCAGCCCCAGCATTTT
CASSQDLGGGSAQPQHF
>.|.|TRBJ2-1|TRBV27
TGTGCCAGCAGTTCCGGAACAGGGAGGGGCTACAATGAGCAGTTCTTC
CASSSGTGRGYNEQFF
>.|TRBD2|TRBJ2-1|TRBV3-1/TRBV3-2
TGTGCCAGCAGCCAAGCCCGACTAGCTGGCTACAATGAGCAGTTCTTC
CASSQARLAGYNEQFF
>once|TRBD2|TRBJ2-1|TRBV27
TGTGCCAGCAGCCCTTGGGGCCTAGCGGGAGTCTATGAGCAGTTCTTC
CASSPWGLAGVYEQFF
>once|.|TRBJ1-2|TRBV15
TGTGCCACCAGTCTCAGCTCGGGGGGAAACTATGGCTACACCTTC
CATSLSSGGNYGYTF
>.|.|TRBJ1-1|TRBV30
TGTGCCTGGAGCCAACAGAACACTGAAGCTTTCTTT
CAWSQQNTEAFF
>.|TRBD2|TRBJ2-4|TRBV28
TGTGCCAGCAGTACCCCCCGCGGGAGAAACATTCAGTACTTC
CASSTPRGRNIQYF
>.|TRBD1|TRBJ1-1|TRBV2
TGTGCCAGCAATGGTCCTCAGGGGGCGATGACTGAAGCTTTCTTT
CASNGPQGAMTEAFF
>.|.|TRBJ1-4|TRBV19
TGTGCCAGTAGTATAGATACAGCTTGGAATGAAAAACTGTTTTTT
CASSIDTAWNEKLFF
>once|TRBD1|TRBJ2-2|TRBV2
TGTGCCAGCAGTCCTGACAGGGGGGCTAACACCGGGGAGCTGTTTTTT
CASSPDRGANTGELFF
>.|.|TRBJ1-1|TRBV24-1
TGTGCCACCAGTGATCCGGGATACACTGAAGCTTTCTTT
CATSDPGYTEAFF
>.|.|TRBJ1-5|TRBV21-1
TGTGCCAGCAGCAAACTCCCGGGACAGGGTCCAACCGATCAGCCCCAGCATTTT
CASSKLPGQGPTDQPQHF
>.|TRBD1|TRBJ2-7|TRBV14
TGTGCCAGCAGCCAAGACAGGGGGCAGACCTACGAGCAGTACTTC
CASSQDRGQTYEQYF
>.|.|TRBJ2-7|TRBV7-2
TGTGCCAGCAGCTACACGGGAAGCTCCTACGAGCAGTACTTC
CASSYTGSSYEQYF
>few|TRBD1|TRBJ1-6|TRBV4-3
TGCGCCAGCAGCCAAGATGGTTTGGGGGACAGGGGATCACCCCTCCACTTT
CASSQDGLGDRGSPLHF
>.|.|TRBJ1-3|TRBV10-3
TGTGCCATCAGTTCCGATTTAGTTAACACCATATATTTT
CAISSDLVNTIYF
>.|.|TRBJ1-5|TRBV25-1
TGTGCCAGCATCCCGAGAGGTAGCAATCAGCCCCAGCATTTT
CASIPRGSNQPQHF
>.|.|TRBJ2-7|TRBV19
TGTGCCAGTAGCCAGACGGGAACCTACGAGCAGTACTTC
CASSQTGTYEQYF
>once|TRBD1|TRBJ1-1|TRBV7-2
TGTGCCAGCAACGAACAGGGGGCAGGCACTGAAGCTTTCTTT
CASNEQGAGTEAFF
>.|.|TRBJ2-7|TRBV11-2
TGTGCCAGCAGCTTAGCGGTTAAGAACCTAGAGCAGTACTTC
CASSLAVKNLEQYF
>.|.|TRBJ2-3|TRBV3-1/TRBV3-2
TGTGCCAGCAGCGTCGGGACTCCTGTATCTACGCAGTATTTT
CASSVGTPVSTQYF
>.|TRBD1|TRBJ2-3|TRBV6-5
TGTGCCAGCAGTTTCTCACAGGGGGATACGCAGTATTTT
CASSFSQGDTQYF
>.|.|TRBJ1-1|TRBV9
TGTGCCAGCAGCGTAGGTTGGGCAACTGAAGCTTTCTTT
CASSVGWATEAFF
>.|TRBD2|TRBJ2-1|TRBV4-1
TGCGCCAGCAGCCCACCGGGACTAGCATCTGAGCAGTTCTTC
CASSPPGLASEQFF
>.|.|TRBJ1-1|TRBV7-9
TGTGCCAGCACCCTCACAGGGGAAGCTTTCTTT
CASTLTGEAFF
>.|TRBD2|TRBJ2-2|TRBV11-3
TGTGCCAGCAGCTTAGGAGCGGGAGGGTACACCGGGGAGCTGTTTTTT
CASSLGAGGYTGELFF
>.|TRBD2|TRBJ2-3|TRBV6-5
TGTGCCAGCAGTTCCAGCGGGGGGGCAGATACGCAGTATTTT
CASSSSGGADTQYF
>.|TRBD2|TRBJ2-1|TRBV5-1
TGCGCCAGCAGCTTGGCGCCTAGCGGATCCGGCGATGAGCAGTTCTTC
CASSLAPSGSGDEQFF
>.|TRBD1|TRBJ2-7|TRBV10-3
TGTGCCATCGGACAGGGGGCCTATGAAATCTACGAGCAGTACTTC
CAIGQGAYEIYEQYF
>.|TRBD2|TRBJ2-7|TRBV29-1
TGCAGCGTTGAAGTGGGGGGGGGAATCTACGAGCAGTACTTC
CSVEVGGGIYEQYF
>.|TRBD1|TRBJ1-1|TRBV6-5
TGTGCCAGCAGCATCAGGGGGCACACTGAAGCTTTCTTT
CASSIRGHTEAFF
>.|.|TRBJ1-2|TRBV6-2/TRBV6-3
TGTGCCAGCAGTTGGAGGGGAAACTATGGCTACACCTTC
CASSWRGNYGYTF
>.|.|TRBJ2-7|TRBV28
TGTGCCAGCAAACCCAATCCGGGGGTCATTTCCTACGAGCAGTACTTC
CASKPNPGVISYEQYF
>.|TRBD1|TRBJ2-7|TRBV9
TGTGCCAGCAGCCCTTCTACAGGGGCGCGGCAGTACTTC
CASSPSTGARQYF
>.|.|TRBJ1-4|TRBV7-2
TGTGCCAGCAGCCCCTCGGGGGGGCTGGGCCTTAATGAAAAACTGTTTTTT
CASSPSGGLGLNEKLFF
>.|.|TRBJ2-5|TRBV11-2
TGTGCCAGCAGCTCCCCCCCGGTTACGTGGGAGACCCAGTACTTC
CASSSPPVTWETQYF
>.|TRBD2|TRBJ2-1|TRBV12-5
TGTGCTAGTGGGGCCGGGACTAGCGTTTTCCATGAGCAGTTCTTC
CASGAGTSVFHEQFF
>.|.|TRBJ1-2|TRBV7-9
TGTGCCAGCAGCTTAGATCCGCGATCGGGATTAAATGGCTACACCTTC
CASSLDPRSGLNGYTF
>.|TRBD1|TRBJ1-2|TRBV7-2
TGTGCCAGCAGCATAGCGACAGGGGGCAGGGGTGGCTACACCTTC
CASSIATGGRGGYTF
>.|TRBD2|TRBJ2-5|TRBV4-3
TGCGCCAGCAGCCAAGATCTACTAGCGGGGGGACAAGAGACCCAGTACTTC
CASSQDLLAGGQETQYF
>.|TRBD1|TRBJ2-2|TRBV6-2/TRBV6-3
TGTGCCAGCAGTTATCAGGACAGGGCCAACACCGGGGAGCTGTTTTTT
CASSYQDRANTGELFF
>.|TRBD1|TRBJ1-4|TRBV5-1
TGCGCCAGCAGCCACCGGGACAGTAATGAAAAACTGTTTTTT
CASSHRDSNEKLFF
>once|TRBD2|TRBJ2-5|TRBV24-1
TGTGCCACCAGTGATTTAACCGGGGGGGGATTTGAAGAGACCCAGTACTTC
CATSDLTGGGFEETQYF
>.|TRBD2|TRBJ2-3|TRBV11-3
TGTGCCAGCAGCTCAGGACTAGCGGGGTCTAGCACAGATACGCAGTATTTT
CASSSGLAGSSTDTQYF
>.|TRBD2|TRBJ2-7|TRBV4-3
TGCGCCAGCAGCCAAGATCCCGCGGCGGGAGAATCCTCCTACGAGCAGTACTTC
CASSQDPAAGESSYEQYF